This is a list of T cell receptor beta chains from one sample in a study of shared clonotypes between healthy human individuals. TCRdb keeps only in-frame clones here, not all; method: immunoSEQ multiplex PCR. The sample lists about 470,000 clones, roughly 80% occurring once. The sequenced sample consisted of PBMCs. These receptors originate from a woman in her thirties or forties in good health. Some clones in this sample may be carry-over from other donors' samples. The CDR3 runs from the conserved cysteine through the conserved F or W. Clone size, where shown, is once, few, many, or a class for clones that have expanded.

v_gene,j_gene,abundance,CDR3aa
TRBV7-9,TRBJ2-2,-,CASSLGTETYTGELFF
TRBV11-2,TRBJ2-3,-,CASSLGGYTQYF
TRBV14,TRBJ1-2,few,CASSRFASGYTF
TRBV28,TRBJ2-7,-,CASRGGWNEQYF
TRBV5-1,TRBJ2-2,-,CASSLDPSGRAGTGELFF
TRBV28,TRBJ1-2,-,CASSLLSDWDYGYTF
TRBV10-3,TRBJ2-3,-,CAIGTGADTQYF
TRBV30,TRBJ2-2,once,CAWSVPETGQVTGELFF
TRBV10-3,TRBJ2-5,-,CAASGRQETQYF
TRBV20-1,TRBJ2-7,once,CSAAQLSEQYF